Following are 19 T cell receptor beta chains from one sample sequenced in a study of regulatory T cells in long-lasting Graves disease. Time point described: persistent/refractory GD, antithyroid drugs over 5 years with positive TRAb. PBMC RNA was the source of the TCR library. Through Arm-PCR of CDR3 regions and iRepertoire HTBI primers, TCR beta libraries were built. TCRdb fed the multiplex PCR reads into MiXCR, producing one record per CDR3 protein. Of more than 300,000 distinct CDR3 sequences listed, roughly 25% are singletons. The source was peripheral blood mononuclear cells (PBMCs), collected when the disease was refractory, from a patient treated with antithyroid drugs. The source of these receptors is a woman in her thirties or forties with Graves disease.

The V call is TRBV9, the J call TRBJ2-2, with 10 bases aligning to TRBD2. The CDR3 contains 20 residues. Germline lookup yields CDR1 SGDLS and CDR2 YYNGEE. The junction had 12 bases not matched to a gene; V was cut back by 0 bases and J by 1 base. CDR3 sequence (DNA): TGTGCCAGCAGCGTAGCTACGGCTAGCGGGAGTGACGAGAACACCGGGGAGCTGTTTTTT. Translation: CASSVATASGSDENTGELFF.

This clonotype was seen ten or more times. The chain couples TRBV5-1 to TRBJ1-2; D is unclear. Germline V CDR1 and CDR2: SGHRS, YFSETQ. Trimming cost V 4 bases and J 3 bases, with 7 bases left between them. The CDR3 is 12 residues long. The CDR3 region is CASSPRDYGYTF. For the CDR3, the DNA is TGCGCCAGCAGCCCCCGGGACTATGGCTACACCTTC.

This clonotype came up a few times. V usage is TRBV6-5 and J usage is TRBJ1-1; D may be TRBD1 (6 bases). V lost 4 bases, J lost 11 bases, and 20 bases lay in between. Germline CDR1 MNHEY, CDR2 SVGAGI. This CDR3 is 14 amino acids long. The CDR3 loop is CASSSVDGGPMAFF. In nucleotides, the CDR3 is TGTGCCAGCAGTTCTGTTGATGGGGGGCCGATGGCTTTCTTT.

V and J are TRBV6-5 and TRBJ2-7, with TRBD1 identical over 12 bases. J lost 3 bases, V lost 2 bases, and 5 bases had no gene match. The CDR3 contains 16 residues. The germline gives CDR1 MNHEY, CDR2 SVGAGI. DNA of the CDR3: TGTGCCAGCAGTTACAGCGGGACAGGGGGCGGCTACGAGCAGTACTTC. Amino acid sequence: CASSYSGTGGGYEQYF.

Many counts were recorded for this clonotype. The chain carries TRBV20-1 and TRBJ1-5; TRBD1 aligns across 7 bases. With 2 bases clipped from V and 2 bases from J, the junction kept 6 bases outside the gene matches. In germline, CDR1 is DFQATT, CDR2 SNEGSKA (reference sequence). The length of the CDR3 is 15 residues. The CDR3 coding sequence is TGCAGTGCTAGAACAGGGGAGGTGGGCAATCAGCCCCAGCATTTT. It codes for CSARTGEVGNQPQHF.

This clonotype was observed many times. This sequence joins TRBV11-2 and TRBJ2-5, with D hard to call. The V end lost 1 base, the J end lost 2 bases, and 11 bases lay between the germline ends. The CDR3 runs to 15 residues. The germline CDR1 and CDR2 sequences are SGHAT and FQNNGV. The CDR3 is CASSLVLTFQETQYF. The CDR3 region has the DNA TGTGCCAGCAGCTTAGTCTTGACTTTTCAAGAGACCCAGTACTTC.

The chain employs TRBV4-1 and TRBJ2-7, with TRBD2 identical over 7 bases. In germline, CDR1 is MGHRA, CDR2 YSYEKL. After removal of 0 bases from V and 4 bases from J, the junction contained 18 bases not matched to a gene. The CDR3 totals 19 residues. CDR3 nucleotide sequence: TGCGCCAGCAGCCAAGATATTTGGGCGTTCAAGCGGGATGTTTACGAGCAGTACTTC. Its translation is CASSQDIWAFKRDVYEQYF.

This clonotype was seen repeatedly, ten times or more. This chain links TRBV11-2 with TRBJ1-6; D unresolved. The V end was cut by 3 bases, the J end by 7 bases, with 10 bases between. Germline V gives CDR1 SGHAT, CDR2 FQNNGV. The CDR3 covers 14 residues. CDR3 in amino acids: CASSFSGGNSPLHF. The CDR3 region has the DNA TGTGCCAGCAGCTTTTCGGGTGGCAATTCACCCCTCCACTTT.

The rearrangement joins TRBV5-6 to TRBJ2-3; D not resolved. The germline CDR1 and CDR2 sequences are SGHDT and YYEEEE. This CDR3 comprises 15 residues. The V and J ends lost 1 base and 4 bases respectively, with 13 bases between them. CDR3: CASSLKLHSSDTQYF. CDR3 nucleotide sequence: TGTGCCAGCAGCTTGAAACTACACTCCTCAGATACGCAGTATTTT.

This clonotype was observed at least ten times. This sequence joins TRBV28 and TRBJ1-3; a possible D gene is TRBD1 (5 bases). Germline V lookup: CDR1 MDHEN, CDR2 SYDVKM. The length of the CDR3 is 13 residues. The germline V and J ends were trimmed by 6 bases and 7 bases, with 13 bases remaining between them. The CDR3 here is CASRGEDKNTIYF. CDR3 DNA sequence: TGTGCCAGCAGAGGGGAGGATAAGAACACCATATATTTT.

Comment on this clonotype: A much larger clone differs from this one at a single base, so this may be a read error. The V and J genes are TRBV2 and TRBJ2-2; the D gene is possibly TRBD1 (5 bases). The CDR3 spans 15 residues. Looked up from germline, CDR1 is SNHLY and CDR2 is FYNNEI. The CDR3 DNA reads TGTGCCAGCGGTGAAGCAGGGCAGGACACCGGGGAGCTGTTTTTT. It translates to CASGEAGQDTGELFF.

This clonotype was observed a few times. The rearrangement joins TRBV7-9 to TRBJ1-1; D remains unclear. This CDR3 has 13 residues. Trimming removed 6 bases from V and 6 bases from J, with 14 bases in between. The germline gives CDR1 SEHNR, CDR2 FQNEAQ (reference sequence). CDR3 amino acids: CASSSLRVAEAFF. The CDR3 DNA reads TGTGCCAGCAGTTCCCTTCGGGTGGCTGAAGCTTTCTTT. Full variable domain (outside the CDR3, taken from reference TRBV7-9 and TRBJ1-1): DTGVSQNPRHKITKRGQNVTFRCDPISEHNRLYWYRQTLGQGPEFLTYFQNEAQLEKSRLLSDRFSAERPKGSFSTLEIQRTEQGDSAMYLCASSSLRVAEAFFGQGTRLTVV.

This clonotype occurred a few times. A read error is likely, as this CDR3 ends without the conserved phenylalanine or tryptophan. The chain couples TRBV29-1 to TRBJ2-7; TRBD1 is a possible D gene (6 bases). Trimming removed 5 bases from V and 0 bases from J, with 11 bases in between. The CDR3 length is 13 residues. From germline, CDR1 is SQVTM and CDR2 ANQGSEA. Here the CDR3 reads CSVTDRSSYEQYL. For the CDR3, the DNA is TGCAGCGTTACGGACAGAAGCTCCTACGAGCAGTACCTC.

Here the CDR3 DNA reads TGCGCCAGCAGGGACAGGGTGGTCACAGATACGCAGTATTTT. Its protein is CASRDRVVTDTQYF. V is TRBV5-1 and J is TRBJ2-3; the match to TRBD1 covers 8 bases. CDR1 is SGHRS and CDR2 is YFSETQ in the germline V gene. V shed 5 bases and J 2 bases; nucleotides not matched to a gene: 4. The CDR3 spans 14 residues.

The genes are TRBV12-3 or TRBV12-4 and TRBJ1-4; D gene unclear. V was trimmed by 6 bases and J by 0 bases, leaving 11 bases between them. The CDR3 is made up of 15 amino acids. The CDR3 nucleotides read TGTGCCAGCAGCGGAGAGGGTGCAACTAATGAAAAACTGTTTTTT. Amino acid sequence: CASSGEGATNEKLFF.

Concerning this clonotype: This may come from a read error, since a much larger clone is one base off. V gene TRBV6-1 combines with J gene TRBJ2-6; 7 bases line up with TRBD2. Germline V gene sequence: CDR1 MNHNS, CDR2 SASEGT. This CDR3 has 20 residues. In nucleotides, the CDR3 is TGTGCCTGCAGTAGATCTCGACTAGCCCTGGCTTCATCTGGGGCCAACGTCCTGACTTTC. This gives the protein CACSRSRLALASSGANVLTF.

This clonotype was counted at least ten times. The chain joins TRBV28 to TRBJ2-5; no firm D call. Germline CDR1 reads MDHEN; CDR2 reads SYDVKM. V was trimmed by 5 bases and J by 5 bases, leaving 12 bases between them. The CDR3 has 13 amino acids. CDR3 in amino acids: CASSPNVGETQYF. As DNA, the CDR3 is TGTGCCAGCAGTCCTAACGTGGGGGAGACCCAGTACTTC.

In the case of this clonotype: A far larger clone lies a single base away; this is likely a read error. CDR3 nucleotides: TGTGCCAGCGGCCATGAGACCCAGTACTTC. This encodes CASGHETQYF. The chain links TRBV2 to TRBJ2-5; no definite D call. Looked up from germline, CDR1 is SNHLY and CDR2 is FYNNEI. V was pared by 8 bases and J by 5 bases, with 6 bases between. There are 10 residues in the CDR3. Filled out from reference TRBV2 and TRBJ2-5, the complete variable domain reads EPEVTQTPSHQVTQMGQEVILRCVPISNHLYFYWYRQILGQKVEFLVSFYNNEISEKSEIFDDQFSVERPDGSNFTLKIRSTKLEDSAMYFCASGHETQYFGPGTRLLVL.

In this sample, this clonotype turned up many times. The CDR3 nucleotides read TGTGCCAGCAGCCACGGGCCGTTCCAAGAGACCCAGTACTTC. This encodes CASSHGPFQETQYF. The chain links TRBV7-9 to TRBJ2-5, with D hard to call. In germline, CDR1 is SEHNR, CDR2 FQNEAQ (reference sequence). Trimming shortened V by 5 bases and J by 1 base, and 11 bases separated the two germline ends. The CDR3 runs to 14 residues. Together with reference TRBV7-9 and TRBJ2-5, the CDR3 gives the full variable domain: DTGVSQNPRHKITKRGQNVTFRCDPISEHNRLYWYRQTLGQGPEFLTYFQNEAQLEKSRLLSDRFSAERPKGSFSTLEIQRTEQGDSAMYLCASSHGPFQETQYFGPGTRLLVL.